This TCR beta chain is drawn from a study of T cell responses to AZD1222 COVID-19 vaccine. General study results and limits: Spike as a whole was targeted by vaccine-associated CD4 TCRs, dominant at 160-218 and 743-854. Only a handful of AZD1222 recipients were seropositive at baseline.

The CDR3 contains 14 residues. Germline CDR1 MDHEN, CDR2 SYDVKM. Trimming removed 7 bases from V and 1 base from J, with 13 bases in between. TCRdb keeps only in-frame clones here, not all; method: immunoSEQ multiplex PCR. This repertoire shows approximately 82,000 clones, 90% to 95% found once; its top ten account for around 4.9%. On this clone: Its antigen is unidentified.

This TCR came from an adult in good health. Sequenced here: peripheral blood, sampled on day 0 of AZD1222 vaccination. This chain connects TRBV28 to TRBJ1-1; D perhaps matches TRBD1 (5 bases). CDR3 in amino acids: CASKGSGRNTEAFF. CDR3 in DNA: TGTGCCAGCAAGGGGTCAGGGCGGAACACTGAAGCTTTCTTT.